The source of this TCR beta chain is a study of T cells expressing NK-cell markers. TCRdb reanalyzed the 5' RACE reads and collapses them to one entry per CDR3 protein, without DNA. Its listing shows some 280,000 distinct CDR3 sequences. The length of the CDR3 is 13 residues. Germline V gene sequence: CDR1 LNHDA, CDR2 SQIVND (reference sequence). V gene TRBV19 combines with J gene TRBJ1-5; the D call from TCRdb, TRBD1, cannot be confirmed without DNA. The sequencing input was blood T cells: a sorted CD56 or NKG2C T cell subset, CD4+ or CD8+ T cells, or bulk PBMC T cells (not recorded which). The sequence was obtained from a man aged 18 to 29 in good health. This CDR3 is CASSPQGVQPQHF.